The 15 T cell receptor beta chains in this list originate from one sample, sequenced in a study of control samples from healthy donors and cancer patients. Assay: immunoSEQ multiplex PCR; the TCRdb copy retains only in-frame clones and omits some. This sample has about 410,000 clones, with 90% found just once. Sequencing input: PBMCs. These receptor sequences come from a man aged 40-55 years with head and neck cancer.

The chain uses TRBV7-8 and TRBJ2-2; 11 bases align to TRBD2. The V gene's germline CDR1 is SGHVS and CDR2 FQNEAQ. V gave up 5 bases and J gave up 6 bases; unmatched junction bases: 11. CDR3 length: 17 residues. This chain's CDR3 is CASSPVGTSGLAGELFF. The DNA for the CDR3 is TGTGCCAGCAGCCCAGTCGGGACTAGCGGACTGGCCGGGGAGCTGTTTTTT.

This chain connects TRBV6-5 to TRBJ2-5, with D maybe TRBD1 (6 bases). Germline CDR1 MNHEY, CDR2 SVGAGI. V was trimmed by 0 bases and J by 6 bases, leaving 14 bases between them. The CDR3 runs to 15 residues. The CDR3 loop reads CASSYSWTEEKTQYF. The DNA for the CDR3 is TGTGCCAGCAGTTACTCGTGGACAGAGGAAAAGACCCAGTACTTC.

The count of this clone is one. The V gene is TRBV11-2, the J gene TRBJ1-1, with 9 nucleotides matching TRBD1. Germline V gene sequence: CDR1 SGHAT, CDR2 FQNNGV. Trimming cost V 6 bases and J 2 bases; bases outside gene matches: 10. This CDR3 contains 16 residues. The chain's CDR3 is CASRPITGGKNTEAFF. The CDR3 region has the DNA TGTGCCAGCAGACCCATTACAGGGGGCAAAAACACTGAAGCTTTCTTT.

The CDR3 nucleotides are TGTGCCAGCAGCTCCCGGGACAGGGGACTACAAGAGACCCAGTACTTC. It translates to CASSSRDRGLQETQYF. The chain recombines TRBV5-6 with TRBJ2-5; TRBD1 matches at 10 bases. Losses at the gene ends were 3 bases for V and 2 bases for J; bases not matched to a gene: 7. Germline lookup yields CDR1 SGHDT and CDR2 YYEEEE. The CDR3 length is 16 residues. The full variable domain, in which reference TRBV5-6 and TRBJ2-5 provide the parts outside the CDR3, is DAGVTQSPTHLIKTRGQQVTLRCSPKSGHDTVSWYQQALGQGPQFIFQYYEEEERQRGNFPDRFSGHQFPNYSSELNVNALLLGDSALYLCASSSRDRGLQETQYFGPGTRLLVL.

The chain recombines TRBV28 with TRBJ2-7; TRBD1 matches at 9 bases. Germline V gene lookup returns CDR1 MDHEN and CDR2 SYDVKM. J was trimmed by 6 bases and V by 4 bases; bases with no gene match: 4. The CDR3 has 13 residues. The CDR3 protein is CASSYGTGFEQYF. The CDR3 region has the DNA TGTGCCAGCAGTTACGGGACAGGGTTCGAGCAGTACTTC.

The chain recombines TRBV11-2 with TRBJ2-7, with TRBD1 identical over 8 bases. Germline loops: CDR1 SGHAT, CDR2 FQNNGV. The CDR3 runs 14 residues. Losses at the gene ends were 2 bases for V and 0 bases for J; bases not matched to a gene: 0. The CDR3 nucleotides read TGTGCCAGCAGCTTACAGGGGGCCTCCTACGAGCAGTACTTC. Translation: CASSLQGASYEQYF.

As regards this clone: One end of the junction fails to match germline, which may point to a read error. The J gene is TRBJ1-1, the V gene TRBV28; 7 nucleotides align to TRBD1. From germline, CDR1 is MDHEN and CDR2 SYDVKM. The CDR3 is made up of 9 amino acids. CDR3 nucleotides: TGTGCCAGCAGTCCAGGGGGAGGATTT. Translated: CASSPGGGF.

This clone was recorded only once. This chain links TRBV5-1 with TRBJ2-7; tentative D call: TRBD1 (5 bases). In germline, CDR1 is SGHRS, CDR2 YFSETQ. Between the trimmed V and J ends, which lost 1 base and 1 base, there was a span of 18 bases. The CDR3 is 17 amino acids. Here the CDR3 reads CASSLSLSGAISYEQYF. In nucleotides, the CDR3 is TGCGCCAGCAGCTTGAGTCTGTCTGGGGCTATATCCTACGAGCAGTACTTC.

V gene TRBV30 combines with J gene TRBJ1-1; 7 bases line up with TRBD1. Germline CDR1 is GTSNPN and CDR2 is SVGIG (reference sequence). With V trimmed by 3 bases and J by 3 bases, 7 bases remained unmatched. This CDR3 has 14 amino acids. CDR3: CAWSRGQEHTEAFF. The CDR3 DNA sequence: TGTGCCTGGAGCCGAGGACAGGAGCACACTGAAGCTTTCTTT. The full variable domain, rest sourced from reference TRBV30 and TRBJ1-1, is SQTIHQWPATLVQPVGSPLSLECTVEGTSNPNLYWYRQAAGRGLQLLFYSVGIGQISSEVPQNLSASRPQDRQFILSSKKLLLSDSGFYLCAWSRGQEHTEAFFGQGTRLTVV.

This chain connects TRBV5-6 to TRBJ2-1; 7 bases are shared with TRBD2. Germline CDR1 and CDR2: SGHDT and YYEEEE. The CDR3 is made up of 15 amino acids. With 3 bases clipped from V and 1 base from J, the junction kept 4 bases outside the gene matches. CDR3 DNA: TGTGCCAGCAGCTACGGGGGGTCTTCCTACAATGAGCAGTTCTTC. Encoded protein: CASSYGGSSYNEQFF.

The J gene is TRBJ2-2, the V gene TRBV18, with D hard to call. The germline CDR1 and CDR2 sequences are KGHSH and LQKENI. V lost 0 bases and J 2 bases, leaving 7 bases between the germline ends. CDR3 length: 15 amino acids. CDR3 residues: CASSPPGGNTGELFF. The DNA for the CDR3 is TGTGCCAGCTCACCACCAGGCGGAAACACCGGGGAGCTGTTTTTT. Drawing the rest from reference TRBV18 and TRBJ2-2, the complete variable domain is NAGVMQNPRHLVRRRGQEARLRCSPMKGHSHVYWYRQLPEEGLKFMVYLQKENIIDESGMPKERFSAEFPKEGPSILRIQQVVRGDSAAYFCASSPPGGNTGELFFGEGSRLTVL.

V usage is TRBV6-5 and J usage is TRBJ2-7; the D gene is possibly TRBD1 (7 bases). The CDR3 has 14 amino acids. Germline CDR1 and CDR2: MNHEY and SVGAGI. Between the trimmed V and J ends, which lost 5 bases and 6 bases, there was a span of 17 bases. This CDR3 reads CASSQLGGGGEQYF. In DNA, the CDR3 is TGTGCCAGCAGTCAGTTAGGAGGGGGCGGCGAGCAGTACTTC.

The chain recombines TRBV6-6 with TRBJ1-1; D gene uncertain. The CDR3 runs to 14 residues. From germline, CDR1 is MNHNY and CDR2 SVGAGI (reference sequence). The V gene lost 3 bases and the J gene lost 1 base, with 9 bases spanning the gap. The CDR3 reads CASSYAGQNTEAFF. In DNA form, the CDR3 reads TGTGCCAGCAGTTATGCCGGCCAGAACACTGAAGCTTTCTTT.

The CDR3 DNA sequence: TGTGCCAGCAGCCAAAAGGGGGGACAGGACACCGGGGAGCTGTTTTTT. Encoded protein: CASSQKGGQDTGELFF. The chain combines TRBV4-2 with TRBJ2-2; TRBD1 matches at 8 bases. V shed 2 bases and J 3 bases; nucleotides not matched to a gene: 5. CDR1 is LGHNA, CDR2 YNFKEQ, per germline. The CDR3 length is 16 residues.

The chain joins TRBV6-5 to TRBJ1-2; D gene uncertain. V was cut by 4 bases and J by 0 bases, with 9 bases left in between. This CDR3 region has 14 residues. Germline CDR1 and CDR2: MNHEY and SVGAGI. Here the CDR3 DNA reads TGTGCCAGCAGTTTCAGGATAGCTAACTATGGCTACACCTTC. Translation gives CASSFRIANYGYTF.